One sample yielded the 17 T cell receptor beta chains listed below, sequenced in a study of T cell responses to AZD1222 COVID-19 vaccine. Clones were read by immunoSEQ multiplex PCR, and TCRdb kept only the in-frame ones, dropping some. The sample carries some 81,000 clones, 80% to 95% recorded once. Sequenced material: peripheral blood, taken 28 days after the second AZD1222 dose. The source of these receptors is an adult who received the AZD1222 COVID-19 vaccine.

The genes are TRBV2 and TRBJ1-2, with a tentative D call TRBD1 (6 bases). Looked up from germline, CDR1 is SNHLY and CDR2 is FYNNEI. The CDR3 is made up of 13 amino acids. V was trimmed by 4 bases and J by 7 bases, leaving 13 bases between them. CDR3 in amino acids: CASSVRGGRGYTF. The CDR3 nucleotides read TGTGCCAGCAGTGTCAGGGGTGGTCGTGGCTACACCTTC.

V usage is TRBV5-1 and J usage is TRBJ2-1; D not resolved. The CDR3 extends over 13 amino acids. The V and J ends lost 3 bases and 2 bases respectively, with 6 bases between them. From germline, CDR1 is SGHRS and CDR2 YFSETQ. CDR3 nucleotide sequence: TGCGCCAGCAGCTCAAATACCTACAATGAGCAGTTCTTC. This encodes CASSSNTYNEQFF.

V gene TRBV6-5 combines with J gene TRBJ1-2; 8 bases match TRBD1. This CDR3 has 14 amino acids. After removal of 2 bases from V and 3 bases from J, the junction contained 2 bases not matched to a gene. CDR1 is MNHEY, CDR2 SVGAGI, per germline. Written as DNA, the CDR3 is TGTGCCAGCAGTTACGGGACAGGCTACTATGGCTACACCTTC. It encodes CASSYGTGYYGYTF.

This clone is a singleton in its sample. The V and J genes are TRBV3-1 (or the pseudogene TRBV3-2) and TRBJ2-3; D is undetermined. The germline gives CDR1 LGHDT, CDR2 YNNKEL (reference sequence). CDR3 length: 16 residues. V gave up 4 bases and J gave up 0 bases, with 14 bases separating them. The CDR3, as DNA: TGTGCCAGCAGCCCGTCAGTGGACCAAAGCACAGATACGCAGTATTTT. It encodes CASSPSVDQSTDTQYF.

This chain uses TRBV27 with TRBJ1-6; D is possibly TRBD1 (6 bases). Trimming shortened V by 8 bases and J by 8 bases, and 19 bases separated the two germline ends. The germline gives CDR1 MNHEY, CDR2 SMNVEV (reference sequence). CDR3 length: 15 residues. CDR3 residues: CASGWGPIIDSPLHF. CDR3 nucleotide sequence: TGTGCCAGCGGCTGGGGGCCCATAATTGATTCACCCCTCCACTTT.

This chain links TRBV7-9 with TRBJ1-2; D ambiguous. The CDR3 is made up of 15 amino acids. Trimming left V 0 bases short and J 2 bases short, with 10 bases between. Germline V CDR1 and CDR2: SEHNR, FQNEAQ (reference sequence). CDR3 bases: TGTGCCAGCAGCTTAGCCTCCCAGAAGAACTATGGCTACACCTTC. Translation gives CASSLASQKNYGYTF.

V gene TRBV19 combines with J gene TRBJ1-5; the D gene is possibly TRBD1 (6 bases). The length of the CDR3 is 15 residues. Trimming took off 7 bases at V and 5 bases at J, with 18 bases between the two ends. The germline gives CDR1 LNHDA, CDR2 SQIVND (reference sequence). CDR3 sequence reads: CASKERGGVDQPQHF. DNA of the CDR3: TGTGCCAGTAAGGAAAGGGGGGGAGTTGATCAGCCCCAGCATTTT.

The rearrangement uses TRBV7-9 and TRBJ1-1; D uncertain. There are 14 residues in the CDR3. The V gene's germline CDR1 is SEHNR and CDR2 FQNEAQ (reference sequence). V lost 5 bases and J 1 base, leaving 11 bases between the germline ends. For the CDR3, the DNA is TGTGCCAGCAGCCCAAGGTCGGGGAACACTGAAGCTTTCTTT. Protein product: CASSPRSGNTEAFF.

The chain recombines TRBV30 with TRBJ1-1, with D unresolved. The CDR3 spans 13 residues. CDR1 and CDR2 from the germline V gene are GTSNPN and SVGIG (reference sequence). Trimming shortened V by 2 bases and J by 1 base, and 8 bases separated the two germline ends. The CDR3 is CAWSPNRNTEAFF. The CDR3 bases are TGTGCCTGGAGTCCGAATAGGAACACTGAAGCTTTCTTT.

The chain has TRBV5-6 and TRBJ2-7; the D is unclear. Germline CDR1 SGHDT, CDR2 YYEEEE. V was pared by 4 bases and J by 3 bases, with 11 bases between. This CDR3 region has 13 residues. CDR3 sequence (DNA): TGTGCCAGCAGCCCCCGGAACCTCTACGAGCAGTACTTC. Protein: CASSPRNLYEQYF.

The chain employs TRBV9 and TRBJ2-6; D is unclear. The CDR3 contains 16 residues. CDR1 is SGDLS and CDR2 is YYNGEE in the germline V gene. V was cut by 4 bases and J by 1 base, with 12 bases left in between. CDR3 sequence reads: CASSPMVASGANVLTF. The CDR3 coding sequence is TGTGCCAGCAGCCCCATGGTGGCTTCTGGGGCCAACGTCCTGACTTTC.

The J gene is TRBJ1-1, the V gene TRBV29-1; D is unresolved. V was cut by 2 bases and J by 8 bases, with 12 bases left in between. The CDR3 extends over 12 amino acids. Germline V gene lookup returns CDR1 SQVTM and CDR2 ANQGSEA. The CDR3 region is CSVERWREEAFF. The CDR3 region has the DNA TGCAGCGTTGAACGGTGGAGGGAGGAAGCTTTCTTT.

The chain links TRBV6-1 to TRBJ2-2; D is unclear. The V gene lost 5 bases and the J gene lost 7 bases, with 8 bases spanning the gap. The CDR3 length is 12 residues. Germline loops: CDR1 MNHNS, CDR2 SASEGT. The CDR3 here is CASSYSIGELFF. CDR3 bases: TGTGCCAGCAGTTATAGCATCGGGGAGCTGTTTTTT.

V and J are TRBV28 and TRBJ1-1; D may be TRBD1 (6 bases). The CDR3 runs to 13 residues. Germline V gene sequence: CDR1 MDHEN, CDR2 SYDVKM. The V end lost 3 bases, the J end lost 11 bases, and 16 bases lay between the germline ends. The CDR3 spells CASSFPATGVAFF. In DNA, the CDR3 is TGTGCCAGCAGTTTTCCGGCGACAGGTGTGGCTTTCTTT.

This chain connects TRBV11-1 to TRBJ2-2; 7 nucleotides agree with TRBD1. V was pared by 5 bases and J by 5 bases, with 8 bases of the junction left unmatched. This CDR3 contains 15 residues. Germline V gives CDR1 SGHAT, CDR2 FQDESV (reference sequence). CDR3 bases: TGTGCCAGCAGCCTACAGGGGTTAAGGACCGGGGAGCTGTTTTTT. Translated, it gives CASSLQGLRTGELFF. Complete variable domain (other parts from reference TRBV11-1 and TRBJ2-2): EAEVAQSPRYKITEKSQAVAFWCDPISGHATLYWYRQILGQGPELLVQFQDESVVDDSQLPKDRFSAERLKGVDSTLKIQPAELGDSAMYLCASSLQGLRTGELFFGEGSRLTVL.

The chain couples TRBV6-6 to TRBJ1-1, with 8 nucleotides matching TRBD1. Trimming took 6 bases from V and 0 from J; bases not matched to a gene: 9. This CDR3 has 16 amino acids. Per the germline V gene, CDR1 is MNHNY and CDR2 is SVGAGI (reference sequence). The CDR3 protein is CASRAGQVTLNTEAFF. The CDR3 DNA sequence: TGTGCCAGCAGAGCGGGACAGGTAACGCTGAACACTGAAGCTTTCTTT.

The genes are TRBV6-5 and TRBJ1-1, with D maybe TRBD1 (5 bases). The germline V and J ends were trimmed by 5 bases and 1 base, with 8 bases remaining between them. The length of the CDR3 is 13 residues. The V gene's germline CDR1 is MNHEY and CDR2 SVGAGI. The CDR3 nucleotides are TGTGCCAGCAGTCAAACAGGGAACACTGAAGCTTTCTTT. It translates to CASSQTGNTEAFF.